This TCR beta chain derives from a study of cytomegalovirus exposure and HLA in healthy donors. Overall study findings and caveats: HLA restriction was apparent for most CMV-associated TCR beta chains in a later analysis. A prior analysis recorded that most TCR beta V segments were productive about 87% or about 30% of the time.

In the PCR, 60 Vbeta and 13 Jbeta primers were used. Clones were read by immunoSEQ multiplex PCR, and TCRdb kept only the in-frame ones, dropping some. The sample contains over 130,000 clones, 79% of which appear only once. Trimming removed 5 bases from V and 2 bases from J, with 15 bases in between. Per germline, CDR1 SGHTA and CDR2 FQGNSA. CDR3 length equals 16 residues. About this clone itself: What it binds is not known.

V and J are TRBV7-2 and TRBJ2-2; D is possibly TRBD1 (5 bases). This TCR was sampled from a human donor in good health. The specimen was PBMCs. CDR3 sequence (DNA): TGTGCCAGCAGCCCAACAGGCAGACAAAACACCGGGGAGCTGTTTTTT. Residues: CASSPTGRQNTGELFF.